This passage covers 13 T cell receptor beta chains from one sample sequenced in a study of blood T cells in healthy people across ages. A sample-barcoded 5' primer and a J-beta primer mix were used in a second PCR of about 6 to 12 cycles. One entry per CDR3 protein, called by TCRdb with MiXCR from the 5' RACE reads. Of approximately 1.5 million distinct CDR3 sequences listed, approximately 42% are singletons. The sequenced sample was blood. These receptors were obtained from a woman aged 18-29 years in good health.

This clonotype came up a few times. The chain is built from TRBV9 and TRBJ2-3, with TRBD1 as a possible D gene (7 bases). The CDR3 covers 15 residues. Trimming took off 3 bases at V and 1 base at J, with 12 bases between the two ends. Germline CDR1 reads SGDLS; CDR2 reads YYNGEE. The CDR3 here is CASSAGGYGTDTQYF. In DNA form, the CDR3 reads TGTGCCAGCAGCGCAGGGGGGTATGGCACAGATACGCAGTATTTT.

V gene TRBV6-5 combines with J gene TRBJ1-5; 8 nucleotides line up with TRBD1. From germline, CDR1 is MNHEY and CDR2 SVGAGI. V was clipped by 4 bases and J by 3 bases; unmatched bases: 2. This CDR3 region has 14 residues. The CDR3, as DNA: TGTGCCAGCAGTTTGGACAGGGTCAATCAGCCCCAGCATTTT. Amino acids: CASSLDRVNQPQHF.

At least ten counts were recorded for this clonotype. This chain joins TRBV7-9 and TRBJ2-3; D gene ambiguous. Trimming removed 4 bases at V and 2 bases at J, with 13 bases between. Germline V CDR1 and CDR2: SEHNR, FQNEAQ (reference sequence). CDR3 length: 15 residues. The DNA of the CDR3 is TGTGCCAGCAGCTACCCGGGTGGGGTCACAGATACGCAGTATTTT. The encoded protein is CASSYPGGVTDTQYF.

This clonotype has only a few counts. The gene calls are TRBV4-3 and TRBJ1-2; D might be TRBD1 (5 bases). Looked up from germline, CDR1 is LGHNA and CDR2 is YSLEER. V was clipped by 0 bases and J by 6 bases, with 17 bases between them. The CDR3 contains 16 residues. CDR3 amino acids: CASSQDRSWGGNGYTF. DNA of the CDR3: TGCGCCAGCAGCCAAGATAGGTCGTGGGGGGGGAATGGCTACACCTTC.

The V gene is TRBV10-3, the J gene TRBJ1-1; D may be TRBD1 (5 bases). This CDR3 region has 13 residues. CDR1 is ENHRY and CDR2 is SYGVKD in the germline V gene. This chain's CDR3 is CATGGGNVAEAFF. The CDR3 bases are TGTGCAACCGGGGGGGGGAATGTCGCTGAAGCTTTCTTT.

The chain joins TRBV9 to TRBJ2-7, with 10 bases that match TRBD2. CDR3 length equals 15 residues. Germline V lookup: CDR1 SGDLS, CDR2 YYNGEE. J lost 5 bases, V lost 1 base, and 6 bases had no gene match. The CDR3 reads CASSVKREGPHEQYF. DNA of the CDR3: TGTGCCAGCAGCGTAAAGCGGGAGGGCCCCCACGAGCAGTACTTC.

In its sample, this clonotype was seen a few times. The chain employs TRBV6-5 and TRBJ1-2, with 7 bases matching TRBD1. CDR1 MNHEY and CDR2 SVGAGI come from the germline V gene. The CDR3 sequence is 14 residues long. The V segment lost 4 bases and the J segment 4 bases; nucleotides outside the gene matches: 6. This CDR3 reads CASSFQGTAYGYTF. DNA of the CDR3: TGTGCCAGCAGTTTCCAAGGGACAGCCTATGGCTACACCTTC.

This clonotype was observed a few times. The CDR3: CASIRGMETQYF. CDR3 nucleotide sequence: TGCGCCAGCATTCGGGGGATGGAGACCCAGTACTTC. V usage is TRBV4-1 and J usage is TRBJ2-7; tentative D call: TRBD2 (6 bases). Gene TRBJ2-5 matches the end of the DNA better, so the J call may be wrong. Germline V gene sequence: CDR1 MGHRA, CDR2 YSYEKL. This CDR3 comprises 12 residues.

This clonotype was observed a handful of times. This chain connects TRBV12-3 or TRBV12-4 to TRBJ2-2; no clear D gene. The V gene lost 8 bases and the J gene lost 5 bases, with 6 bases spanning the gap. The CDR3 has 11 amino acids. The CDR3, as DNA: TGTGCCAGCCTCGGGACCGGGGAGCTGTTTTTT. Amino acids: CASLGTGELFF.

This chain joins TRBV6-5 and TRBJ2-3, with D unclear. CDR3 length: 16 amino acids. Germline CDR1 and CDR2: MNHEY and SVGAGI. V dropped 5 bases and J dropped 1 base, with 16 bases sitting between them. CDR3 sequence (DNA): TGTGCCAGCAGTCCCCCGGCAGAGCCTGGCACAGATACGCAGTATTTT. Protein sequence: CASSPPAEPGTDTQYF.

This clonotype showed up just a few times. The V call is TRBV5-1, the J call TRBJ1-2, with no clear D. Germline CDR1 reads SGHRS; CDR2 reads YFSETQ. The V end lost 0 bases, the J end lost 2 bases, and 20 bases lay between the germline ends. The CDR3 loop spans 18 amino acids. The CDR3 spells CASSLAYQWTTGNYGYTF. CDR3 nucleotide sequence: TGCGCCAGCAGCTTGGCCTATCAGTGGACGACGGGCAACTATGGCTACACCTTC.

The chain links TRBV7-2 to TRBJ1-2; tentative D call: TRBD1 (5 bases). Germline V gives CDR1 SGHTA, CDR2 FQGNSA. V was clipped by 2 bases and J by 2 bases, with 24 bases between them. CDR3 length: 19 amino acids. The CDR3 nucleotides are TGTGCCAGCAGCTTAAGAACCGGGACTCCGAGGCGCTCCAACTATGGCTACACCTTC. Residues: CASSLRTGTPRRSNYGYTF.

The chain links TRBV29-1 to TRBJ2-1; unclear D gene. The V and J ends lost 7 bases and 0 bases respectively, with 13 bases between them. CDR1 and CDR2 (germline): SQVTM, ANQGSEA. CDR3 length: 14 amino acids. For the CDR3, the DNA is TGCAGCGCCTCACAAGGGATCTCCTACAATGAGCAGTTCTTC. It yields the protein CSASQGISYNEQFF.